The 10 T cell receptor beta chains listed next were all sequenced from one sample in a study of PD-1 blockade in classical Hodgkin lymphoma. Sequencing was performed with immunoSEQ multiplex PCR; in TCRdb, only in-frame clones are kept and a portion is missing. The sample consists of about 27,000 clones, 72% of them appearing once. This sample's time point: cycle 4 day 1 (C4D1), after 6 weeks of nivolumab. Each patient's relapse followed autologous stem cell transplantation, and brentuximab vedotin exposure varied. This material consisted of peripheral blood mononuclear cells (PBMCs), taken before the fourth cycle of nivolumab. The receptors come from a human donor with classical Hodgkin lymphoma.

This clone appeared a single time. The chain employs TRBV5-5 and TRBJ2-1; 7 positions match TRBD2. Trimming removed 3 bases from V and 0 bases from J; junction bases left unmatched: 0. The CDR3 has 14 amino acids. Germline loops: CDR1 SGHKS, CDR2 YYEKEE (reference sequence). The CDR3 is CASSWTSSYNEQFF. CDR3 bases: TGTGCCAGCAGCTGGACTAGCTCCTACAATGAGCAGTTCTTC.

This clone has a handful of counts. The identical CDR3 is also encoded by other nucleotide sequences in the sample. The J gene is TRBJ1-2, the V gene TRBV27; TRBD1 matches at 9 bases. Trimming took 4 bases from V and 4 from J; bases not matched to a gene: 4. Looked up from germline, CDR1 is MNHEY and CDR2 is SMNVEV (reference sequence). The CDR3 is 14 residues long. CDR3 nucleotide sequence: TGTGCCAGCAGTTCCGGACAGGGGATCTATGGCTACACCTTC. Encoded protein: CASSSGQGIYGYTF.

The chain combines TRBV30 with TRBJ1-1; D ambiguous. Germline V gene lookup returns CDR1 GTSNPN and CDR2 SVGIG (reference sequence). Trimming left V 1 base short and J 5 bases short, with 14 bases between. The CDR3 consists of 14 residues. The CDR3 sequence: CAWSEDVLGTEAFF. CDR3 nucleotides: TGTGCCTGGAGTGAGGATGTCCTTGGGACTGAAGCTTTCTTT.

This rearrangement joins TRBV7-3 to TRBJ2-1; 14 bases map to TRBD2. CDR3 length: 16 amino acids. Trimming took 5 bases from V and 2 from J; bases not matched to a gene: 2. The germline V gene encodes CDR1 SGHTA and CDR2 FQGTGA. Written as DNA, the CDR3 is TGTGCCAGCAGCATGGGACTAGCGGGAGCCTACAATGAGCAGTTCTTC. It encodes CASSMGLAGAYNEQFF.

This clone was counted a few times. V gene TRBV28 combines with J gene TRBJ2-7; 9 bases are a match to TRBD1. This CDR3 comprises 13 residues. J lost 3 bases, V lost 10 bases, and 7 bases had no gene match. CDR1 is MDHEN, CDR2 SYDVKM, per germline. CDR3 bases: TGTGCCACCCGACAGGGGGTAAACTACGAGCAGTACTTC. Translated: CATRQGVNYEQYF.

The chain is built from TRBV11-2 and TRBJ2-1, with a possible D match to TRBD2 (6 bases). Germline V gives CDR1 SGHAT, CDR2 FQNNGV. This CDR3 is 17 amino acids long. V dropped 0 bases and J dropped 2 bases, with 14 bases sitting between them. The CDR3 here is CASSLDAAGTTYNEQFF. DNA of the CDR3: TGTGCCAGCAGCTTAGATGCAGCGGGCACAACCTACAATGAGCAGTTCTTC.

On this clone: A read error may produce the germline difference seen at one junction end. This chain connects TRBV5-3 to TRBJ1-2; 7 bases fit TRBD1. TRBV5-3 belongs to the ORF category, with a function that is uncertain. The CDR3 spans 13 residues. CDR3 DNA: TGTGCCAGAAGCTTGGTGGGGGACAGCGGCTACTACTTC. Translation gives CARSLVGDSGYYF.

CDR3 residues: CSVEGVLAGYNEQFF. CDR3 in DNA: TGCAGCGTTGAAGGGGTACTAGCGGGGTACAATGAGCAGTTCTTC. This rearrangement joins TRBV29-1 to TRBJ2-1; TRBD2 matches 10 bases. Germline CDR1 SQVTM, CDR2 ANQGSEA. V shed 1 base and J 4 bases; nucleotides not matched to a gene: 4. The CDR3 is made up of 15 amino acids.

The V gene is TRBV5-1, the J gene TRBJ1-5; a possible D gene is TRBD1 (5 bases). The CDR3 covers 15 residues. CDR1 and CDR2 from the germline V gene are SGHRS and YFSETQ. V lost 4 bases, J lost 5 bases, and 16 bases lay in between. Here the CDR3 DNA reads TGCGCCAGCAGCCCTGCCGGGGGAGCTTATCAGCCCCAGCATTTT. This translates into CASSPAGGAYQPQHF.

The chain combines TRBV4-1 with TRBJ1-5; D is possibly TRBD1 (5 bases). V was cut by 5 bases and J by 1 base, with 12 bases left in between. This CDR3 is 15 amino acids long. Per the germline V gene, CDR1 is MGHRA and CDR2 is YSYEKL. The DNA for the CDR3 is TGCGCCAGCAGCACGGACCGGGACAGCAATCAGCCCCAGCATTTT. It translates to CASSTDRDSNQPQHF.